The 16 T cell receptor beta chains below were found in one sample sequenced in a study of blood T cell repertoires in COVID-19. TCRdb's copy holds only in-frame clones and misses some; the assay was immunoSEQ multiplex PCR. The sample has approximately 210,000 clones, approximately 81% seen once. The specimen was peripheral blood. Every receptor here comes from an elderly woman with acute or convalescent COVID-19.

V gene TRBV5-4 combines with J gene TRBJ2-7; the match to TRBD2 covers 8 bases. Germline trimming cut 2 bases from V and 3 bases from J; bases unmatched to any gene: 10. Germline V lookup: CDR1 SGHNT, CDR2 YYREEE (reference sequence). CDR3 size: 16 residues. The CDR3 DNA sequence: TGTGCCAGCAGCTTAATGGGGCGGGGGGCCTACTACGAGCAGTACTTC. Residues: CASSLMGRGAYYEQYF.

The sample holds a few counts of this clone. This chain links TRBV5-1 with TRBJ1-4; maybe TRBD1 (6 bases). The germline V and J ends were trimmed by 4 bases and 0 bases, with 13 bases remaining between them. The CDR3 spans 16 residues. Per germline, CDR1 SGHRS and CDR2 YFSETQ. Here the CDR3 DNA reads TGCGCCAGCAGCCCCGACGGGACAACAACTAATGAAAAACTGTTTTTT. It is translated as CASSPDGTTTNEKLFF.

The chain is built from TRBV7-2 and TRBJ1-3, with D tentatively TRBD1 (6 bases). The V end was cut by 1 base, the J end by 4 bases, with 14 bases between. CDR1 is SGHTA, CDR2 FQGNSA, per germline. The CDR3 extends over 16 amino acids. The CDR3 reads CASSLVGGTLGNTIYF. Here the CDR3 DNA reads TGTGCCAGCAGCTTAGTAGGTGGGACACTAGGAAACACCATATATTTT.

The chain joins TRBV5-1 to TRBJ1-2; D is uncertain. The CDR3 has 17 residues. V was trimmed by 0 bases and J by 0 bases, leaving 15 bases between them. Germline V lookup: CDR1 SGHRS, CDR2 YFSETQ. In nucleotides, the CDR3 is TGCGCCAGCAGCTTGGCCGAGTCCCTGGGAGCTAACTATGGCTACACCTTC. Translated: CASSLAESLGANYGYTF. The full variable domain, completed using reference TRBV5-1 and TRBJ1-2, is KAGVTQTPRYLIKTRGQQVTLSCSPISGHRSVSWYQQTPGQGLQFLFEYFSETQRNKGNFPGRFSGRQFSNSRSEMNVSTLELGDSALYLCASSLAESLGANYGYTFGSGTRLTVV.

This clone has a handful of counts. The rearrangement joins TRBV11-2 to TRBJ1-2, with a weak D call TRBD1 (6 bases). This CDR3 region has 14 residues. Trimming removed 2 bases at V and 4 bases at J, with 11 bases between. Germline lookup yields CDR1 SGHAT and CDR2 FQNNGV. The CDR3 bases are TGTGCCAGCAGCTTAAACCCAGGGGCCTATGGCTACACCTTC. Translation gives CASSLNPGAYGYTF.

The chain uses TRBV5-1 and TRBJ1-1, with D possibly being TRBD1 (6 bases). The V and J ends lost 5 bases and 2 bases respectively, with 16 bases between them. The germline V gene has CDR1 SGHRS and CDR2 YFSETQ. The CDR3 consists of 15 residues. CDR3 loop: CASSITGTPNTEAFF. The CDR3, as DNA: TGCGCCAGCAGTATCACCGGGACACCAAACACTGAAGCTTTCTTT.

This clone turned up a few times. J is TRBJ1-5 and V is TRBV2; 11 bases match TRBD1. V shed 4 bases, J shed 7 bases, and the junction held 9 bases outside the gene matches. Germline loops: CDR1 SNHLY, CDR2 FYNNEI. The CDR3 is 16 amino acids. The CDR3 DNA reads TGTGCCAGCAGTGGGACAGGGGGCGCGTTTCAGCAGCCCCAGCATTTT. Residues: CASSGTGGAFQQPQHF.

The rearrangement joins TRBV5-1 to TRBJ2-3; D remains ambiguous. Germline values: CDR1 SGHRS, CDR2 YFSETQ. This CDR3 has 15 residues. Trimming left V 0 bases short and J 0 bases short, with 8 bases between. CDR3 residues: CASSLGHPSTDTQYF. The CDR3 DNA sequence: TGCGCCAGCAGCTTGGGACACCCTAGCACAGATACGCAGTATTTT.

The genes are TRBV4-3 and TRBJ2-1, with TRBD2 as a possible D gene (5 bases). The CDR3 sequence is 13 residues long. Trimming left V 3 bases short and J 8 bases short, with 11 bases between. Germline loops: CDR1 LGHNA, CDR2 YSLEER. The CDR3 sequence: CASSQRSRDEQFF. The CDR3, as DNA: TGCGCCAGCAGCCAGCGGTCGAGGGATGAGCAGTTCTTC.

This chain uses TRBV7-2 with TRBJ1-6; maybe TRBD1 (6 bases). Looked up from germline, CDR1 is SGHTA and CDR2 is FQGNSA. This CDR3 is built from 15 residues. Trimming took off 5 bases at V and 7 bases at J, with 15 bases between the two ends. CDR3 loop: CASSEVVTGNSPLHF. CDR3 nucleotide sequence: TGTGCCAGCAGCGAAGTTGTCACAGGGAATTCACCCCTCCACTTT. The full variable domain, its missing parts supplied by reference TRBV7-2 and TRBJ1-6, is GAGVSQSPSNKVTEKGKDVELRCDPISGHTALYWYRQSLGQGLEFLIYFQGNSAPDKSGLPSDRFSAERTGGSVSTLTIQRTQQEDSAVYLCASSEVVTGNSPLHFGNGTRLTVT.

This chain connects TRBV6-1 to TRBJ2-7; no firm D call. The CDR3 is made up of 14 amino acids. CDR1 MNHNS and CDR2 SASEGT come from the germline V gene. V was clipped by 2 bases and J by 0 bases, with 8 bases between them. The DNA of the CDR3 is TGTGCCAGCAGTGAAATAAACACCTCCTACGAGCAGTACTTC. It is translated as CASSEINTSYEQYF.

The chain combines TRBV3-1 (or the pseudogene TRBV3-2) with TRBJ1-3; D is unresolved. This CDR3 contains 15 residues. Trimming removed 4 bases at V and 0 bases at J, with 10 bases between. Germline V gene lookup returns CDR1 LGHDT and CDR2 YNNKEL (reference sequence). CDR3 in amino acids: CASSPTRASGNTIYF. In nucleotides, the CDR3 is TGTGCCAGCAGCCCGACACGAGCCTCTGGAAACACCATATATTTT.

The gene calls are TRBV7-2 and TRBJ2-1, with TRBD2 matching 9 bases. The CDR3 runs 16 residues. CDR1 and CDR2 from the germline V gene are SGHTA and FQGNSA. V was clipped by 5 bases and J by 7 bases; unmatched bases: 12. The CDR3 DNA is TGTGCCAGCAGCGTCTCTAGCGGGGCCATGCAGAATGAGCAGTTCTTC. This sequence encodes CASSVSSGAMQNEQFF.

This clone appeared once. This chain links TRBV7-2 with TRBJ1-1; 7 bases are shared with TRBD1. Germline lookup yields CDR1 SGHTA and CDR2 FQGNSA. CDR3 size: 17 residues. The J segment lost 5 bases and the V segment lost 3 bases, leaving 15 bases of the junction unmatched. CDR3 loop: CASSFSPAPGGSTEAFF. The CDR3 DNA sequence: TGTGCCAGCAGCTTTAGCCCTGCCCCAGGGGGGTCGACTGAAGCTTTCTTT.

The CDR3 sequence is CATSNTRGIRTNTIYF. CDR3 bases: TGTGCCACCAGCAACACTAGGGGGATTCGGACGAACACCATATATTTT. The chain joins TRBV15 to TRBJ1-3; the D gene is possibly TRBD1 (6 bases). CDR3 length: 16 residues. V gave up 4 bases and J gave up 7 bases, with 20 bases separating them. Per the germline V gene, CDR1 is LNHNV and CDR2 is YYDKDF (reference sequence).

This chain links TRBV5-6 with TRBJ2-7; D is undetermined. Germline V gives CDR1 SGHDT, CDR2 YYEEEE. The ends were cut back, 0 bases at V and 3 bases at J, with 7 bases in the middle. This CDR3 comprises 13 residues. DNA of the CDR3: TGTGCCAGCAGCTTGGAGAGGAGCTACGAGCAGTACTTC. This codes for CASSLERSYEQYF.